This T cell receptor (beta chain) was recorded in a study of T cells expressing NK-cell markers. Across the study: Each TCR beta repertoire originated in sorted T cells that were CD3+CD56+NKG2C+, CD3+CD56+NKG2C- or CD3+CD56-NKG2C+. Most of the eight sequenced donors tested HCMV-seropositive; one tested seronegative. Study-wide points: The leading position in the CD3+CD56-NKG2C+ fraction of several donors also went to these clonotypes.

It was by 5'RACE template switching with UMIs that TCR beta cDNA was made. No DNA is given; TCRdb re-called the 5' RACE reads and lists each CDR3 protein once. Its table records about 410,000 distinct CDR3 sequences. About this clonotype: Antigen specificity is unknown.

The CDR3 loop spans 20 amino acids. Germline loops: CDR1 SEHNR, CDR2 FQNEAQ (reference sequence). The sequencing input was blood T cells: a sorted CD56 or NKG2C T cell subset, CD4+ or CD8+ T cells, or bulk PBMC T cells (not recorded which). The sequence derives from a woman between 50 and 59 years old in good health. The V call is TRBV7-9, the J call TRBJ2-1. The CDR3 protein is CASSLVDPKLGGSSYNEQFF. Together with reference TRBV7-9 and TRBJ2-1, the CDR3 gives the full variable domain: DTGVSQNPRHKITKRGQNVTFRCDPISEHNRLYWYRQTLGQGPEFLTYFQNEAQLEKSRLLSDRFSAERPKGSFSTLEIQRTEQGDSAMYLCASSLVDPKLGGSSYNEQFFGPGTRLTVL.